This TCR beta chain originates from a study of T cells in Graves' hyperthyroidism and ophthalmopathy. At the level of the study: Blood from the periphery was taken at initial diagnosis, before any treatment.

Criteria for exclusion of patients were uncontrolled infection, other autoimmune disease, pregnancy or lactation. J gave up 4 bases and V 3 bases, and 15 bases lay outside the gene matches. The CDR3 loop spans 18 amino acids. CDR1 is DFQATT, CDR2 SNEGSKA, per germline (reference sequence). Authors of the study amplified TCR beta CDR3 regions from RNA transcripts. HTBI primers were used for first-round RT-PCR of the TCR CDR3. In TCRdb, the multiplex PCR reads were re-called with MiXCR into one record per CDR3 protein. The table has some 490,000 distinct CDR3 sequences, 22% seen once. The table lists this clonotype with many counts.

This receptor was taken from a woman in her 70s with Graves' ophthalmopathy. The material sequenced was blood. The chain has TRBV20-1 and TRBJ2-7; 13 bases agree with TRBD2. The CDR3 coding sequence is TGCAGTGCTAGGGCTAGGGGACTAGCGGGACTTAACGGTTACGAGCAGTACTTC. This gives the protein CSARARGLAGLNGYEQYF.